Each of the 16 T cell receptor beta chains below was sequenced from the same sample in a study of identical twins. From the 5' RACE reads, TCRdb called clonotypes with MiXCR, one entry per CDR3 protein. Counted here are approximately 550,000 distinct CDR3 sequences, 20% to 25% occurring once; the ten biggest clones make up approximately 0.49%. These same records also appear under a second study, on yellow fever vaccine responses in identical twins.

Sequencing was done on a sample of CD4+ T cells sorted from blood. These receptors came from a woman under 30 in good health.

This chain connects TRBV4-1 to TRBJ1-1, with D unclear. This CDR3 contains 14 residues. From germline, CDR1 is MGHRA and CDR2 YSYEKL. Trimming pared 7 bases from V and 1 base from J, leaving 13 bases between. CDR3: CASTPRAENTEAFF. The CDR3 DNA follows: TGCGCCAGCACCCCACGGGCAGAGAACACTGAAGCTTTCTTT.

The chain has TRBV14 and TRBJ2-1; D unclear. CDR1 is SGHDN, CDR2 FVKESK, per germline. The CDR3 contains 17 residues. V was cut by 1 base and J by 0 bases, with 13 bases left in between. The CDR3 region is CASSQATFYLSYNEQFF. The CDR3 DNA sequence: TGTGCCAGCAGCCAAGCTACCTTCTACCTCTCCTACAATGAGCAGTTCTTC. The full variable domain, completed using reference TRBV14 and TRBJ2-1, is EAGVTQFPSHSVIEKGQTVTLRCDPISGHDNLYWYRRVMGKEIKFLLHFVKESKQDESGMPNNRFLAERTGGTYSTLKVQPAELEDSGVYFCASSQATFYLSYNEQFFGPGTRLTVL.

The J gene is TRBJ2-7, the V gene TRBV20-1, with D perhaps being TRBD1 or TRBD2 (5 bases each). The germline V gene has CDR1 DFQATT and CDR2 SNEGSKA (reference sequence). With 1 base removed from V and 7 bases from J, the gap between germline ends came to 20 bases. The CDR3 runs 15 residues. CDR3 in DNA: TGCAGTGCTAGAGCCCGGACATTAGGCGGGTCGGAGCAGTACTTC. Its translation: CSARARTLGGSEQYF.

In this sample, this clonotype turned up a few times. The chain employs TRBV6-5 and TRBJ2-2; tentative D call: TRBD2 (7 bases). CDR1 is MNHEY, CDR2 SVGAGI, per germline. CDR3 length: 14 residues. The V gene lost 4 bases and the J gene lost 6 bases, with 12 bases spanning the gap. As DNA, the CDR3 is TGTGCCAGCAGTTCAAGGGGGGGCGCCGGGGAGCTGTTTTTT. Residues: CASSSRGGAGELFF.

V usage is TRBV20-1 and J usage is TRBJ2-7, with D uncertain. Looked up from germline, CDR1 is DFQATT and CDR2 is SNEGSKA (reference sequence). The CDR3 consists of 14 residues. With 3 bases removed from V and 0 bases from J, the gap between germline ends came to 12 bases. In nucleotides, the CDR3 is TGCAGTGCTAGGGACCACGACTCCTCCTACGAGCAGTACTTC. Translating it yields CSARDHDSSYEQYF.

V is TRBV20-1 and J is TRBJ2-1; D may match TRBD1 or TRBD2 (5 bases each). The germline V gene encodes CDR1 DFQATT and CDR2 SNEGSKA (reference sequence). The CDR3 length is 14 residues. The V end was cut by 3 bases, the J end by 3 bases, with 12 bases between. The CDR3, as DNA: TGCAGTGCTAGCGGGGCGCCCAACTACAATGAGCAGTTCTTC. Translated, it gives CSASGAPNYNEQFF.

This chain uses TRBV11-2 with TRBJ2-2; weak D call: TRBD2 (5 bases). V lost 1 base and J 7 bases, leaving 7 bases between the germline ends. The CDR3 length is 13 residues. The V gene's germline CDR1 is SGHAT and CDR2 FQNNGV. The CDR3 DNA sequence: TGTGCCAGCAGCTTAGTCCGGGACGGGGAGCTGTTTTTT. Amino acid sequence: CASSLVRDGELFF. Full variable domain (remainder filled in from reference TRBV11-2 and TRBJ2-2): EAGVAQSPRYKIIEKRQSVAFWCNPISGHATLYWYQQILGQGPKLLIQFQNNGVVDDSQLPKDRFSAERLKGVDSTLKIQPAKLEDSAVYLCASSLVRDGELFFGEGSRLTVL.

The gene calls are TRBV12-3 or TRBV12-4 and TRBJ1-5; the match to TRBD1 covers 8 bases. The CDR3 contains 13 residues. Losses at the gene ends were 6 bases for V and 5 bases for J; bases not matched to a gene: 3. The CDR3 nucleotides are TGTGCCAGCAGAGCACAGGGGGATCAGCCCCAGCATTTT. This encodes CASRAQGDQPQHF.

This clonotype was seen more than once but under ten times. The chain uses TRBV20-1 and TRBJ1-1; tentative D call: TRBD1 (5 bases). Germline-derived CDR1 and CDR2 are DFQATT and SNEGSKA (reference sequence). The CDR3 is made up of 10 amino acids. In DNA form, the CDR3 reads TGCAGGCGGGGCGGCGGTGAAGCTTTCTTT. As protein: CRRGGGEAFF.

V gene TRBV7-7 combines with J gene TRBJ2-5, with D possibly matching TRBD2 (5 bases). Trimming took off 1 base at V and 4 bases at J, with 13 bases between the two ends. Germline V gene sequence: CDR1 SSHAT, CDR2 FNYEAQ (reference sequence). The CDR3 contains 15 residues. CDR3 loop: CASSLGGSSLETQYF. The CDR3 region has the DNA TGTGCCAGCAGCTTAGGCGGGTCTAGCCTAGAGACCCAGTACTTC.

This clonotype was counted between two and nine times. This CDR3 is CASSGGFGQRNQPQHF. In DNA, the CDR3 is TGTGCCAGTAGTGGGGGGTTCGGACAACGAAATCAGCCCCAGCATTTT. The chain joins TRBV19 to TRBJ1-5, with TRBD1 as a possible D gene (5 bases). Germline assignment: CDR1 LNHDA and CDR2 SQIVND (reference sequence). The CDR3 sequence is 16 residues long. V was shortened by 5 bases and J by 4 bases, with 18 bases between the two germline ends. The full variable domain, rest sourced from reference TRBV19 and TRBJ1-5, is DGGITQSPKYLFRKEGQNVTLSCEQNLNHDAMYWYRQDPGQGLRLIYYSQIVNDFQKGDIAEGYSVSREKKESFPLTVTSAQKNPTAFYLCASSGGFGQRNQPQHFGDGTRLSIL.

The chain recombines TRBV12-3 or TRBV12-4 with TRBJ2-1; TRBD1 aligns across 7 bases. Germline trimming cut 6 bases from V and 4 bases from J; bases unmatched to any gene: 12. This CDR3 contains 16 residues. CDR3 residues: CASSLTSGTAYNEQFF. The DNA for the CDR3 is TGTGCCAGCAGCCTTACCTCCGGGACAGCTTACAATGAGCAGTTCTTC.

V gene TRBV5-1 combines with J gene TRBJ2-3; D may correspond to TRBD1 or TRBD2 (6 bases each). The CDR3 has 15 amino acids. V was trimmed by 0 bases and J by 4 bases, leaving 12 bases between them. CDR1 is SGHRS, CDR2 YFSETQ, per germline. Here the CDR3 reads CASSLAIGGADTQYF. In DNA, the CDR3 is TGCGCCAGCAGCTTGGCTATCGGGGGCGCAGATACGCAGTATTTT.

This clonotype has only one observation. Just one base apart from a much larger clone, this may be a read error. This CDR3 is CASSSLAEGLTDTQYF. CDR3 sequence (DNA): TGTGCCAGCAGCTCTCTAGCGGAGGGCCTCACAGATACGCAGTATTTT. The rearrangement joins TRBV7-9 to TRBJ2-3, with TRBD2 matching over 7 bases. Germline trimming cut 4 bases from V and 2 bases from J; bases unmatched to any gene: 9. The CDR3 is made up of 16 amino acids. The germline V gene has CDR1 SEHNR and CDR2 FQNEAQ (reference sequence).

The table lists this clonotype with a few counts. The rearrangement joins TRBV10-3 to TRBJ2-7, with D tentatively TRBD2 (6 bases). In germline, CDR1 is ENHRY, CDR2 SYGVKD. The CDR3 sequence is 13 residues long. V gave up 10 bases and J gave up 3 bases, with 16 bases separating them. The DNA for the CDR3 is TGTGCCACGAGAACGACCGGGGGCTACGAGCAGTACTTC. Amino acids: CATRTTGGYEQYF.

J is TRBJ2-3 and V is TRBV7-2; D is possibly TRBD2 (6 bases). Trimming removed 2 bases at V and 1 base at J, with 13 bases between. Germline CDR1 reads SGHTA; CDR2 reads FQGNSA. This CDR3 spans 16 amino acids. CDR3 loop: CASSLQRALGTDTQYF. Here the CDR3 DNA reads TGTGCCAGCAGCTTACAGCGGGCTCTCGGCACAGATACGCAGTATTTT.